The entry below describes one T cell receptor (beta chain). What it binds is unknown. MiXCR, applied by TCRdb to the 5' RACE reads, yields one record per CDR3 protein. The profile covers about 530,000 distinct CDR3 sequences, with approximately 20% appearing a single time and approximately 0.49% taken by the ten largest. These data are taken from a study of identical twins. General study results and limits: Abundant cord blood beta clonotypes carried fewer insertions; memory repertoires showed none.

Germline V gene lookup returns CDR1 SEHNR and CDR2 FQNEAQ (reference sequence). This CDR3 is built from 16 residues. Trimming pared 1 base from V and 8 bases from J, leaving 17 bases between. These same data were also listed under a study on yellow fever vaccine responses in identical twins.

The clonotype comes from a woman under 30 in good health. J is TRBJ1-4 and V is TRBV7-9; D gene ambiguous. The sequencing input was CD4+ T cells sorted from blood. CDR3 in DNA: TGTGCCAGCAGCTTAGAGAACGGGGTCTTGGGAGAAAAACTGTTTTTT. Translation: CASSLENGVLGEKLFF.